A single sample gave rise to the 5 T cell receptor beta chains below, sequenced in a study of T cell changes during pregnancy in multiple sclerosis. Clones were sequenced by immunoSEQ multiplex PCR, and TCRdb holds only the in-frame ones, with some missing. The table lists 29,000 or so clones, 70% to 90% of them singletons. The source was CD8+ T cells from peripheral blood mononuclear cells, collected after pregnancy. The source of these receptors is a female donor with multiple sclerosis, enrolled in a pregnancy study.

The chain recombines TRBV28 with TRBJ1-5, with D unclear. Per germline, CDR1 MDHEN and CDR2 SYDVKM. V was trimmed by 2 bases and J by 2 bases, leaving 16 bases between them. There are 17 residues in the CDR3. CDR3 residues: CASSLGAVTRGNQPQHF. CDR3 nucleotide sequence: TGTGCCAGCAGTTTAGGCGCTGTCACGAGGGGCAATCAGCCCCAGCATTTT. The full variable domain, in which reference TRBV28 and TRBJ1-5 provide the parts outside the CDR3, is DVKVTQSSRYLVKRTGEKVFLECVQDMDHENMFWYRQDPGLGLRLIYFSYDVKMKEKGDIPEGYSVSREKKERFSLILESASTNQTSMYLCASSLGAVTRGNQPQHFGDGTRLSIL.

This clone was seen once. The chain carries TRBV19 and TRBJ2-1; TRBD2 aligns across 12 bases. CDR1 is LNHDA, CDR2 SQIVND, per germline (reference sequence). The CDR3 totals 15 residues. V gave up 5 bases and J gave up 6 bases; unmatched junction bases: 5. CDR3 bases: TGTGCCAGTAGTTTGACTAGCGGGAGCCCCAATGAGCAGTTCTTC. Protein product: CASSLTSGSPNEQFF.

The chain couples TRBV27 to TRBJ1-5; TRBD1 agrees at 9 bases. After removal of 6 bases from V and 6 bases from J, the junction contained 6 bases not matched to a gene. CDR1 is MNHEY, CDR2 SMNVEV, per germline (reference sequence). The CDR3 is 14 residues long. The CDR3 bases are TGTGCCAGCAGCCGGACAGGGGAGGGTCAGCCCCAGCATTTT. This gives the protein CASSRTGEGQPQHF.

This clone was detected once. V gene TRBV6-4 combines with J gene TRBJ2-3, with 10 nucleotides matching TRBD2. V was clipped by 6 bases and J by 4 bases; unmatched bases: 7. Germline CDR1 and CDR2: MRHNA and SNTAGT. The CDR3 runs 15 residues. CDR3 amino acids: CASREAGGSPDTQYF. In nucleotides, the CDR3 is TGTGCCAGCAGAGAAGCGGGAGGGTCCCCAGATACGCAGTATTTT.

This chain uses TRBV27 with TRBJ2-7; 7 bases line up with TRBD2. Germline V gene data show CDR1 as MNHEY and CDR2 as SMNVEV (reference sequence). J was trimmed by 0 bases and V by 4 bases; bases with no gene match: 15. The CDR3 sequence is 18 residues long. CDR3 DNA: TGTGCCAGCAGTTCTCTAGCGGATATCATCCTGTACTCCTACGAGCAGTACTTC. It yields the protein CASSSLADIILYSYEQYF.